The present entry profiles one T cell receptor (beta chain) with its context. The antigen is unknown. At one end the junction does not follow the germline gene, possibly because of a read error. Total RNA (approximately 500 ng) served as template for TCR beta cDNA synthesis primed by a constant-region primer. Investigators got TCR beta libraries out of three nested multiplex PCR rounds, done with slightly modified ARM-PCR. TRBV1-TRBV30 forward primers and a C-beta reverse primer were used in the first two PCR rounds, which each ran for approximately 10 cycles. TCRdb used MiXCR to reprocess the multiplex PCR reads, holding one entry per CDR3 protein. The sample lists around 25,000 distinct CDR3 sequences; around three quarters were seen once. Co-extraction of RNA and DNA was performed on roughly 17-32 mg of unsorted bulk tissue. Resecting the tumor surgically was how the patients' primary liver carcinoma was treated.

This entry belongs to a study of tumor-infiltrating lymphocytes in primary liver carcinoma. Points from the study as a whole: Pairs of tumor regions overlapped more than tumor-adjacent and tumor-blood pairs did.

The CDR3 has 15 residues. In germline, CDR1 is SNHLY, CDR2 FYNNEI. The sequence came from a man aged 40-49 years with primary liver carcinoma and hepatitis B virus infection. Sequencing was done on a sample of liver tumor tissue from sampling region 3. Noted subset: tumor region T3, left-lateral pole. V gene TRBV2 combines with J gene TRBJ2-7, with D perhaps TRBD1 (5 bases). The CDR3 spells CASSESRAVSCEQYF. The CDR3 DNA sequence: TGCGCCAGCAGTGAGAGCAGGGCGGTCTCCTGCGAGCAGTACTTC.